This is a list of T cell receptor beta chains from one sample in a study of blood T cell repertoires in COVID-19. The method was immunoSEQ multiplex PCR; TCRdb's version includes in-frame clones alone and lacks a portion of them. The sample lists over 120,000 clones, roughly 90% occurring once. Sequencing input: peripheral blood. The receptors here all came from a man aged 65 to 79 with acute or convalescent COVID-19. CDR3s include the opening cysteine and the closing phenylalanine or tryptophan. A D gene is named only where the DNA matches it firmly. The size of a clone is reported for some rows only, either as once, few or many, or as a class for expanded clones.

cdr3_nt: TGTGCCACCAGTCAGACAGGGGAAAGGGGAGAGACCCAGTACTTC
cdr3_aa: CATSQTGERGETQYF
v_call: TRBV24-1
d_call: TRBD1
cdr3_length: 15
clone_size: NA
j_call: TRBJ2-5

cdr3_nt: TGTGCCAGCAGCTTAGCCGGTGAAGCTTTCTTT
cdr3_aa: CASSLAGEAFF
v_call: TRBV7-9
d_call: NA
cdr3_length: 11
clone_size: NA
j_call: TRBJ1-1

cdr3_nt: TGCGCCAGCAGTGGGTTGGACAGCGAGCAGTTCTTC
cdr3_aa: CASSGLDSEQFF
v_call: TRBV10-1
d_call: NA
cdr3_length: 12
clone_size: few
j_call: TRBJ2-1

cdr3_nt: TGCGCCAGCAGCGTCCGGGACAGAGATTCTGGGGCCAACGTCCTGACTTTC
cdr3_aa: CASSVRDRDSGANVLTF
v_call: TRBV5-1
d_call: TRBD1
cdr3_length: 17
clone_size: once
j_call: TRBJ2-6

cdr3_nt: TGTGCCAGCAGCTTAGCCAAAATTGGGCCTTTTCCTCGCGGAAACACCATATATTTT
cdr3_aa: CASSLAKIGPFPRGNTIYF
v_call: TRBV7-8
d_call: NA
cdr3_length: 19
clone_size: NA
j_call: TRBJ1-3

cdr3_nt: TGTGCCAGCACGGGAGCGGGAGAGACCCAGTACTTC
cdr3_aa: CASTGAGETQYF
v_call: TRBV2
d_call: NA
cdr3_length: 12
clone_size: NA
j_call: TRBJ2-5

cdr3_nt: TGTGCCAGCAGCCCGGGGCGGTGGGGGCCAGAGAACACTGAAGCTTTCTTT
cdr3_aa: CASSPGRWGPENTEAFF
v_call: TRBV11-2
d_call: NA
cdr3_length: 17
clone_size: NA
j_call: TRBJ1-1

cdr3_nt: TGTGCCAGGGGGGGGTTCAACACCGGGGAGCTGTTTTTT
cdr3_aa: CARGGFNTGELFF
v_call: TRBV6-5
d_call: TRBD2
cdr3_length: 13
clone_size: NA
j_call: TRBJ2-2

cdr3_nt: TGTGCCAGCAGCTTAGGGACAGGGCGTTTCACTAATGAAAAACTGTTTTTT
cdr3_aa: CASSLGTGRFTNEKLFF
v_call: TRBV7-6
d_call: TRBD1
cdr3_length: 17
clone_size: NA
j_call: TRBJ1-4

cdr3_nt: TGTGCCAGCAGCTTCCCGGGACAGGGGAAAAACGAGCAGTACTTC
cdr3_aa: CASSFPGQGKNEQYF
v_call: TRBV11-2
d_call: TRBD1
cdr3_length: 15
clone_size: NA
j_call: TRBJ2-7

cdr3_nt: TGTGCCTGGACCAGGGGGCCTGGGGCCAACGTCCTGACTTTC
cdr3_aa: CAWTRGPGANVLTF
v_call: TRBV30
d_call: TRBD1
cdr3_length: 14
clone_size: NA
j_call: TRBJ2-6

cdr3_nt: TGTGCCAGTAGAGTCAGGGGGCATGGTAATGAGCAGTTCTTC
cdr3_aa: CASRVRGHGNEQFF
v_call: TRBV19
d_call: TRBD1
cdr3_length: 14
clone_size: NA
j_call: TRBJ2-1

cdr3_nt: TGTGCCAGTAGTATAGATCCAGTTAGCCATGGCTACACCTTC
cdr3_aa: CASSIDPVSHGYTF
v_call: TRBV19
d_call: NA
cdr3_length: 14
clone_size: NA
j_call: TRBJ1-2

cdr3_nt: TGCGCCAGCAGCTTAAACAGGGTGGGTTCCTACGAGCAGTACTTC
cdr3_aa: CASSLNRVGSYEQYF
v_call: TRBV5-1
d_call: NA
cdr3_length: 15
clone_size: once
j_call: TRBJ2-7

cdr3_nt: TGTGCCAGCAGCTCCAGGTTCCGGGTGTTTCGCCTAGCGGGGGACGACACCGGGGAGCTGTTTTTT
cdr3_aa: CASSSRFRVFRLAGDDTGELFF
v_call: TRBV6-6
d_call: TRBD2
cdr3_length: 22
clone_size: NA
j_call: TRBJ2-2

cdr3_nt: TGTGCCAGCAGCCCCTTAGCGGGAGTGAGAACCGGGGAGCTGTTTTTT
cdr3_aa: CASSPLAGVRTGELFF
v_call: TRBV7-9
d_call: TRBD2
cdr3_length: 16
clone_size: NA
j_call: TRBJ2-2

cdr3_nt: TGTGCCAGCAGCTTAGACAGGGGCAATCAGCCCCAGCATTTT
cdr3_aa: CASSLDRGNQPQHF
v_call: TRBV7-2
d_call: NA
cdr3_length: 14
clone_size: NA
j_call: TRBJ1-5

cdr3_nt: TGTGCCACCAGCAGAGCAGCCGGGGGCTACAATGAGCAGTTCTTC
cdr3_aa: CATSRAAGGYNEQFF
v_call: TRBV15
d_call: NA
cdr3_length: 15
clone_size: NA
j_call: TRBJ2-1